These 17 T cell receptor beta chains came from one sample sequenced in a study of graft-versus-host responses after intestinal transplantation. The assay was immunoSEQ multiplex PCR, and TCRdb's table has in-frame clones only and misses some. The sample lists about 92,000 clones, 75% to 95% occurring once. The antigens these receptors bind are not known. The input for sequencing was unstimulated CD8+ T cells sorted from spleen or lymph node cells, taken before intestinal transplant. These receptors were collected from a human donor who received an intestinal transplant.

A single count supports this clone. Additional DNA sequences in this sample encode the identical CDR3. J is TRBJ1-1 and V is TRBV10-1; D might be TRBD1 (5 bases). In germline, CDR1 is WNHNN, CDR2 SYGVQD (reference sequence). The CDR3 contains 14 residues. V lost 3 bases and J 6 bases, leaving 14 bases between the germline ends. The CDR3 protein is CASSDVGTEAEAFF. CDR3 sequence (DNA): TGCGCCAGCAGTGATGTGGGGACGGAGGCTGAAGCTTTCTTT.

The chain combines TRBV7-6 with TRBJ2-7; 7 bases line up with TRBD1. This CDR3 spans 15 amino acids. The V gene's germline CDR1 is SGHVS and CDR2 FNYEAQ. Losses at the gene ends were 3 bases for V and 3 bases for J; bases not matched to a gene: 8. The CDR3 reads CASSFETGQFYEQYF. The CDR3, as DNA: TGTGCCAGCAGCTTCGAAACGGGACAGTTCTACGAGCAGTACTTC.

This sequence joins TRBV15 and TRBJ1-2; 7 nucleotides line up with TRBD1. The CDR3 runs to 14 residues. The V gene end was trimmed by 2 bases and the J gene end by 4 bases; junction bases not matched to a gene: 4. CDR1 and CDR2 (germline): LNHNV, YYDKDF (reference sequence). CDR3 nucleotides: TGTGCCACCAGCAGACCTCGGGACAGCTATGGCTACACCTTC. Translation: CATSRPRDSYGYTF. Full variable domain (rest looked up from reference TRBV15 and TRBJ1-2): DAMVIQNPRYQVTQFGKPVTLSCSQTLNHNVMYWYQQKSSQAPKLLFHYYDKDFNNEADTPDNFQSRRPNTSFCFLDIRSPGLGDTAMYLCATSRPRDSYGYTFGSGTRLTVV.

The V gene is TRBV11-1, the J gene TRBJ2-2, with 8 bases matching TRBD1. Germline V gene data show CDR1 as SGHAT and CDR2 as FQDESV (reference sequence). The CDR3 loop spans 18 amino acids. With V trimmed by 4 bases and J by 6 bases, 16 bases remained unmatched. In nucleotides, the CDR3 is TGTGCCAGCAGCTCTTACATCGTCGGACAGGGCGCCGCCGGGGAGCTGTTTTTT. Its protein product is CASSSYIVGQGAAGELFF.

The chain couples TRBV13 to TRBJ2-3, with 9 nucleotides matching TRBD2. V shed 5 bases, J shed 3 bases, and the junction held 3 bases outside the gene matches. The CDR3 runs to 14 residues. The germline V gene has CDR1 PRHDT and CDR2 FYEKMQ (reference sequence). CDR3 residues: CASSPGLATDTQYF. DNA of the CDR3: TGTGCCAGCAGCCCGGGACTAGCAACAGATACGCAGTATTTT.

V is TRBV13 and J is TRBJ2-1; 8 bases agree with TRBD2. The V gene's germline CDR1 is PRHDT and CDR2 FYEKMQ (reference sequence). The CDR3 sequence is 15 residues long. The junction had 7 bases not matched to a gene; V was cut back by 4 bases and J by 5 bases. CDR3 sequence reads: CASSSSGGRDNEQFF. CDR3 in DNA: TGTGCCAGCAGCTCAAGCGGGGGCCGAGACAATGAGCAGTTCTTC. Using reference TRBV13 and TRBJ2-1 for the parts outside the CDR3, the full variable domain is AAGVIQSPRHLIKEKRETATLKCYPIPRHDTVYWYQQGPGQDPQFLISFYEKMQSDKGSIPDRFSAQQFSDYHSELNMSSLELGDSALYFCASSSSGGRDNEQFFGPGTRLTVL.

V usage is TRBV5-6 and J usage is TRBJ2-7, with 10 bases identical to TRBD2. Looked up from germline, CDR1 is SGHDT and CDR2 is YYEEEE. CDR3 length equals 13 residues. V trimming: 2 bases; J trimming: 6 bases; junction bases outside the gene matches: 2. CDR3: CASSFGTSVEQYF. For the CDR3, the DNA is TGTGCCAGCAGCTTCGGGACTAGCGTCGAGCAGTACTTC.

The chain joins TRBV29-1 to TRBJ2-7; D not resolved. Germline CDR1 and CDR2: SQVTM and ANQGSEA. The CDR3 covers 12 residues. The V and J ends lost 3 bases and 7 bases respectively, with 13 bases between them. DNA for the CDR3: TGCAGCGTTGAGGTTTTGGGTAAGGAGCAGTACTTC. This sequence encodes CSVEVLGKEQYF.

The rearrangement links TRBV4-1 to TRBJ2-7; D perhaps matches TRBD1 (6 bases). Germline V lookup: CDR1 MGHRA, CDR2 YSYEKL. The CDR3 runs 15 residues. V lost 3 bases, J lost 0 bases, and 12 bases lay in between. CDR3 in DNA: TGCGCCAGCAGCCAGGGGGCAGGGAGCTCCTACGAGCAGTACTTC. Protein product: CASSQGAGSSYEQYF.

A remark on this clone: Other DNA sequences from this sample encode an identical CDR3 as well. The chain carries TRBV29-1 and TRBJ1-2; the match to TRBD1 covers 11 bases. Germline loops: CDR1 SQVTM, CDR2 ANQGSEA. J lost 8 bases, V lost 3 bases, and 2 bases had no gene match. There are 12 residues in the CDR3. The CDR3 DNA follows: TGCAGCGTTGAGGGACAGGGGGACGGCTACACCTTC. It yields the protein CSVEGQGDGYTF.

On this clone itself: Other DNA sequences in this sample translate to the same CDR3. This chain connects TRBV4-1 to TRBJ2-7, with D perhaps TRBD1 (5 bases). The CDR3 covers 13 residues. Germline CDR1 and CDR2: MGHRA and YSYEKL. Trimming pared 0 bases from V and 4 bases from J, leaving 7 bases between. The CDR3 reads CASSQDRGYEQYF. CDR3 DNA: TGCGCCAGCAGCCAAGATAGGGGATACGAGCAGTACTTC.

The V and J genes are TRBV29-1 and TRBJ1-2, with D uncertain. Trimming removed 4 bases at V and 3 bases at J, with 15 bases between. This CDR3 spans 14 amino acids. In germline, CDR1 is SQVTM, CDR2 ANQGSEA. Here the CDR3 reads CSVGEISNYYGYTF. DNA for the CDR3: TGCAGCGTTGGTGAGATTAGCAACTACTATGGCTACACCTTC.

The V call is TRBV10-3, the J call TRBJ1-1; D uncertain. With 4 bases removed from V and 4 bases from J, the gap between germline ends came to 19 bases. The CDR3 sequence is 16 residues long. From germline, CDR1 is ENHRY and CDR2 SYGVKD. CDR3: CAISGAAMGSATEAFF. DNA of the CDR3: TGTGCCATCAGTGGGGCTGCGATGGGTTCAGCCACTGAAGCTTTCTTT.

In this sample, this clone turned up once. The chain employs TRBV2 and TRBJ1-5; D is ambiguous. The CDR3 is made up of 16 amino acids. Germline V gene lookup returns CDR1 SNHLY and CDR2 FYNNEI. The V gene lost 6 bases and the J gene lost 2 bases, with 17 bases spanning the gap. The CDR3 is CASRTTSSGGNQPQHF. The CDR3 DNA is TGTGCCAGCAGAACTACCTCCTCGGGTGGCAATCAGCCCCAGCATTTT.

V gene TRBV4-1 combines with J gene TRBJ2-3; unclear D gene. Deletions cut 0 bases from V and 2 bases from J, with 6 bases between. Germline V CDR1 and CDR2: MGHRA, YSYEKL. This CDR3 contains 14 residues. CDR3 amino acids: CASSQDSSTDTQYF. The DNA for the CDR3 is TGCGCCAGCAGCCAAGACAGTTCCACAGATACGCAGTATTTT.

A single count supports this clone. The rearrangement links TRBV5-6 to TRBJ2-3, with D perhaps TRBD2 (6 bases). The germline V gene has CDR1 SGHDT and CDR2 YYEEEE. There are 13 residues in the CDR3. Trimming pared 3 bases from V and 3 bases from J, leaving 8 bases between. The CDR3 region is CASSWEETDTQYF. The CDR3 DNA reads TGTGCCAGCAGCTGGGAGGAAACAGATACGCAGTATTTT.

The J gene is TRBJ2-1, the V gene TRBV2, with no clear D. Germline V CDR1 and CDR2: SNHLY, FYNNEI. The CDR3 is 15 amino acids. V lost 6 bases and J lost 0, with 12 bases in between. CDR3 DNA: TGTGCCAGCAGACCCTCCGATTTCTCCTACAATGAGCAGTTCTTC. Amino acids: CASRPSDFSYNEQFF.